The 13 T cell receptor beta chains listed next were all sequenced from one sample in a study of T cells in Graves' hyperthyroidism and ophthalmopathy. TCR beta CDR3 regions were amplified from RNA. HTBI primers were employed in a first-round RT-PCR of the TCR CDR3. TCRdb re-called the multiplex PCR reads with MiXCR, one entry per CDR3 protein. Here the sample spans under 450,000 distinct CDR3 sequences, around a sixth being singletons. The sequenced sample was blood. All receptors derive from a young woman with Graves' hyperthyroidism.

This clonotype was seen only a few times. V gene TRBV10-3 combines with J gene TRBJ2-7; 8 positions match TRBD1. Losses at the gene ends were 3 bases for V and 6 bases for J; bases not matched to a gene: 13. The CDR3 contains 16 residues. Germline CDR1 and CDR2: ENHRY and SYGVKD. The CDR3: CAISEIPTGTGAEQYF. CDR3 bases: TGTGCCATCAGTGAAATCCCAACCGGGACAGGCGCCGAGCAGTACTTC.

This clonotype was seen repeatedly, ten times or more. The chain has TRBV10-3 and TRBJ1-1; TRBD1 is a possible D gene (5 bases). This CDR3 is 11 amino acids long. Germline V lookup: CDR1 ENHRY, CDR2 SYGVKD. Trimming took off 7 bases at V and 3 bases at J, with 6 bases between the two ends. Written as DNA, the CDR3 is TGTGCCATCATGACAGACACTGAAGCTTTCTTT. Translated, it gives CAIMTDTEAFF.

There are many counts of this clonotype. This rearrangement joins TRBV12-3 or TRBV12-4 to TRBJ1-2; D possibly corresponds to TRBD1 (6 bases). V lost 3 bases and J 5 bases, leaving 10 bases between the germline ends. CDR3 length equals 13 residues. CDR3 bases: TGTGCCAGCAGTTTTTACAGGGTGTATGGCTACACCTTC. As protein: CASSFYRVYGYTF.

V usage is TRBV19 and J usage is TRBJ1-1; D gene uncertain. The V gene lost 4 bases and the J gene lost 1 base, with 16 bases spanning the gap. Germline V gene sequence: CDR1 LNHDA, CDR2 SQIVND (reference sequence). CDR3 length equals 16 residues. The CDR3 reads CASSKLAARRNTEAFF. CDR3 nucleotides: TGTGCCAGTAGTAAGCTGGCTGCTCGGAGGAACACTGAAGCTTTCTTT.

The CDR3 nucleotides are TGTGCCAGCAGCTTTCGGGACAAAACCTACGAGCAGTACTTC. The encoded protein is CASSFRDKTYEQYF. J is TRBJ2-7 and V is TRBV2, with D tentatively TRBD1 (6 bases). V was trimmed by 6 bases and J by 2 bases, leaving 14 bases between them. Germline values: CDR1 SNHLY, CDR2 FYNNEI. The CDR3 is made up of 14 amino acids.

CDR3 in amino acids: CASSLSAGATSYGYTF. Written as DNA, the CDR3 is TGTGCCAGCAGTTTATCGGCGGGGGCGACAAGCTATGGCTACACCTTC. The J gene is TRBJ1-2, the V gene TRBV27; the D gene is possibly TRBD1 (6 bases). V was clipped by 0 bases and J by 4 bases, with 15 bases between them. The germline V gene encodes CDR1 MNHEY and CDR2 SMNVEV (reference sequence). The CDR3 is 16 residues long.

This clonotype was observed a handful of times. The rearrangement links TRBV29-1 to TRBJ2-7; 7 bases are shared with TRBD1. CDR1 and CDR2 from the germline V gene are SQVTM and ANQGSEA. After removal of 3 bases from V and 2 bases from J, the junction contained 7 bases not matched to a gene. CDR3 length: 14 amino acids. The CDR3 region is CSVETRQGAYEQYF. The CDR3 DNA follows: TGCAGCGTTGAGACCCGGCAGGGGGCCTACGAGCAGTACTTC.

As for this clonotype: A much larger clone lies one base from this, so it may be a read error. The V call is TRBV19, the J call TRBJ2-7; weak D call: TRBD2 (6 bases). The CDR3 covers 13 residues. Germline CDR1 and CDR2: LNHDA and SQIVND (reference sequence). Trimming took off 4 bases at V and 5 bases at J, with 12 bases between the two ends. This CDR3 reads CASSRGWGDEQYF. CDR3 in DNA: TGTGCCAGTAGTAGAGGATGGGGGGACGAGCAGTACTTC.

On this clonotype itself: A much larger clonotype is one base distant, so this may be a read error. CDR3 loop: CASSLVTSGGGAQYF. Here the CDR3 DNA reads TGTGCCAGCAGCTTAGTCACTAGCGGGGGTGGGGCCCAGTACTTC. The J gene is TRBJ2-5, the V gene TRBV7-2, with 11 positions matching TRBD2. J gave up 9 bases and V 1 base, and 7 bases lay outside the gene matches. From germline, CDR1 is SGHTA and CDR2 FQGNSA. The CDR3 is 15 amino acids.

This clonotype came up many times. The V gene is TRBV18, the J gene TRBJ2-3, with D hard to call. V gave up 1 base and J gave up 13 bases, with 12 bases separating them. CDR1 is KGHSH and CDR2 is LQKENI in the germline V gene. The length of the CDR3 is 12 residues. CDR3 nucleotide sequence: TGTGCCAGCTCACCACAGGGAAACGTGGAGTATTTT. Protein sequence: CASSPQGNVEYF.

This clonotype was seen only a few times. The chain recombines TRBV27 with TRBJ1-2; D may be TRBD1 (5 bases). CDR1 is MNHEY, CDR2 SMNVEV, per germline (reference sequence). V was shortened by 5 bases and J by 6 bases, with 19 bases between the two germline ends. CDR3 length: 15 amino acids. DNA of the CDR3: TGTGCCAGCAGTACAGAGAACACAGGATCGGATGGCTACACCTTC. Its protein product is CASSTENTGSDGYTF.

This clonotype was recorded at least ten times. This chain uses TRBV3-1 with TRBJ2-7, with D uncertain. Germline values: CDR1 LGHDT, CDR2 YNNKEL (reference sequence). Trimming removed 1 base from V and 2 bases from J, with 12 bases in between. The CDR3 runs to 15 residues. The CDR3 bases are TGTGCCAGCAGCCAAGGCTGGCAGTACCCCTACGAGCAGTACTTC. Protein sequence: CASSQGWQYPYEQYF.

This clonotype was observed at least ten times. The chain uses TRBV28 and TRBJ2-7, with 7 positions matching TRBD1. V was clipped by 6 bases and J by 1 base; unmatched bases: 15. This CDR3 region has 17 residues. The germline V gene has CDR1 MDHEN and CDR2 SYDVKM. The CDR3 bases are TGTGCCAGCAGCCGAGCCCCAAACGACAGGGTGTCCTACGAGCAGTACTTC. Encoded protein: CASSRAPNDRVSYEQYF.